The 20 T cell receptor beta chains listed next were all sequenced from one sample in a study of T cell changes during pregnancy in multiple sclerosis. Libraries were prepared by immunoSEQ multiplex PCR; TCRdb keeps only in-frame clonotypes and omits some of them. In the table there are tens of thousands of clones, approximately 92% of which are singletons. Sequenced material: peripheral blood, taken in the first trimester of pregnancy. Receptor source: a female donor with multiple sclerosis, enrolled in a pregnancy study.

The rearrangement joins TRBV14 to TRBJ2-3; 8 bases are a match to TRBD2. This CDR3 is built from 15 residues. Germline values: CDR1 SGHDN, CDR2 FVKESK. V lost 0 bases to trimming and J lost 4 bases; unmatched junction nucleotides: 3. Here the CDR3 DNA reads TGTGCCAGCAGCCAAGAGGCGGGAGGCTCAGATACGCAGTATTTT. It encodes CASSQEAGGSDTQYF.

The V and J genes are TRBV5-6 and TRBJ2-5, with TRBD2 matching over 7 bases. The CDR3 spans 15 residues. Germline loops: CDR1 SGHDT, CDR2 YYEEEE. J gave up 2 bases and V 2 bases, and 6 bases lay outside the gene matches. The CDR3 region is CASSFEREAQETQYF. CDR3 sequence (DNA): TGTGCCAGCAGCTTTGAACGGGAGGCACAAGAGACCCAGTACTTC.

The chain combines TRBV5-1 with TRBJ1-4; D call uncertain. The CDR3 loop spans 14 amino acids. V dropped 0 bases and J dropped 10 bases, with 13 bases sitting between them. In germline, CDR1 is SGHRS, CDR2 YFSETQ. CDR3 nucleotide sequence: TGCGCCAGCAGCTTGGGGCAGGCGCAAGGAAAACTGTTTTTT. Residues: CASSLGQAQGKLFF.

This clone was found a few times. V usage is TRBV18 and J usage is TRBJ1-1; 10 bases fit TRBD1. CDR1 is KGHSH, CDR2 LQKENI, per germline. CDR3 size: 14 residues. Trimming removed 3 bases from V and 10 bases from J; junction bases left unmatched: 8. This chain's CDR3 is CASSPRDRGERAFF. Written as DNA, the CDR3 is TGTGCCAGCTCACCCCGGGACAGGGGTGAAAGAGCTTTCTTT.

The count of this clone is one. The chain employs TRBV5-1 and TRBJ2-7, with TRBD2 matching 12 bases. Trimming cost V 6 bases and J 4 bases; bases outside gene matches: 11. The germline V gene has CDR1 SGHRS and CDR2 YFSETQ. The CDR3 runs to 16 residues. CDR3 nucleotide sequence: TGCGCCAGCACCCAATCCCGGACTAGCGGGACATACGAGCAGTACTTC. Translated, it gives CASTQSRTSGTYEQYF.

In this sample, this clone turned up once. The CDR3 region is CASKPNAGVGDTQYF. In DNA, the CDR3 is TGCGCCAGCAAGCCTAATGCGGGAGTTGGGGATACGCAGTATTTT. The rearrangement links TRBV5-1 to TRBJ2-3, with 7 bases identical to TRBD2. V shed 6 bases, J shed 6 bases, and the junction held 13 bases outside the gene matches. The CDR3 consists of 15 residues. Per germline, CDR1 SGHRS and CDR2 YFSETQ.

In DNA, the CDR3 is TGTGCCACCAGCAGAGTATCCCCGGGGTACTCCTACAATGAGCAGTTCTTC. It translates to CATSRVSPGYSYNEQFF. This chain links TRBV15 with TRBJ2-1, with D maybe TRBD2 (5 bases). This CDR3 comprises 17 residues. The ends were cut back, 1 base at V and 0 bases at J, with 13 bases in the middle. Per germline, CDR1 LNHNV and CDR2 YYDKDF (reference sequence).

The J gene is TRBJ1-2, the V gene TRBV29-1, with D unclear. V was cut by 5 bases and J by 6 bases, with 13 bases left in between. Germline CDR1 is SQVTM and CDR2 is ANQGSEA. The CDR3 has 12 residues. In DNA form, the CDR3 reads TGCAGCGTTCCCCTGGGCCCCCATGGCTACACCTTC. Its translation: CSVPLGPHGYTF.

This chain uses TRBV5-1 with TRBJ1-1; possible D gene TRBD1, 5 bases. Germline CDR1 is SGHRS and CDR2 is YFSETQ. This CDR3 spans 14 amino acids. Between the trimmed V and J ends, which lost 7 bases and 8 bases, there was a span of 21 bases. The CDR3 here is CASGSRGGDREAFF. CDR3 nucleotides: TGCGCCAGCGGATCCCGGGGGGGTGACCGAGAAGCTTTCTTT.

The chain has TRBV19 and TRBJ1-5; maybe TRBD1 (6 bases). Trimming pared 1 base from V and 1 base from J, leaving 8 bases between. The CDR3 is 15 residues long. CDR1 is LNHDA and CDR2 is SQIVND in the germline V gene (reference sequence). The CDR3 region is CASSIGGGSNQPQHF. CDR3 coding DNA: TGTGCCAGTAGTATAGGAGGGGGAAGCAATCAGCCCCAGCATTTT.

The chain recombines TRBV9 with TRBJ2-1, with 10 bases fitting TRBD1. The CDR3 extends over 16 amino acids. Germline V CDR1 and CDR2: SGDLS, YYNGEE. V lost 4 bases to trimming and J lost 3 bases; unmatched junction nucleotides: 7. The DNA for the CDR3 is TGTGCCAGCAGCCGATGGGGACAGGGGAACTACAATGAGCAGTTCTTC. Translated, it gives CASSRWGQGNYNEQFF.

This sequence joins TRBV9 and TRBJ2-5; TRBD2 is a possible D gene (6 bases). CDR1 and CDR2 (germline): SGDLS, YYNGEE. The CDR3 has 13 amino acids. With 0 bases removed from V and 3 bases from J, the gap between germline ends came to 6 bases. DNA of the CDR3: TGTGCCAGCAGCGTAGGCGGGGAAGAGACCCAGTACTTC. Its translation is CASSVGGEETQYF.

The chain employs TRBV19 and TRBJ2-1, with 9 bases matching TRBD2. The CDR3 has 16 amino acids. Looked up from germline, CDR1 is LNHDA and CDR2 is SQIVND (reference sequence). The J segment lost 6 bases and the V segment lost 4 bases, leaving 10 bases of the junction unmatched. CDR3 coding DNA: TGTGCCAGTAGTACCGAAATCATAGCGGGAGTCAATGAGCAGTTCTTC. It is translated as CASSTEIIAGVNEQFF.

The CDR3 DNA sequence: TGTGCCAGTAGAGGACAGGGGGGATCTAGCGGGGGACTCACCGGGGAGCTGTTTTTT. This sequence encodes CASRGQGGSSGGLTGELFF. The chain carries TRBV19 and TRBJ2-2; TRBD1 or TRBD2 may be the D gene (10 bases each). The CDR3 is 19 amino acids. Germline lookup yields CDR1 LNHDA and CDR2 SQIVND (reference sequence). V lost 6 bases to trimming and J lost 4 bases, with 27 bases between them.

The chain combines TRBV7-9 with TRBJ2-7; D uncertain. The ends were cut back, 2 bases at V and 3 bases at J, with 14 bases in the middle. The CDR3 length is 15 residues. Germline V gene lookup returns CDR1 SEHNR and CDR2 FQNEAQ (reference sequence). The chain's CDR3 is CASSLSAAISYEQYF. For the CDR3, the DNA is TGTGCCAGCAGCTTAAGTGCCGCCATCAGCTACGAGCAGTACTTC.

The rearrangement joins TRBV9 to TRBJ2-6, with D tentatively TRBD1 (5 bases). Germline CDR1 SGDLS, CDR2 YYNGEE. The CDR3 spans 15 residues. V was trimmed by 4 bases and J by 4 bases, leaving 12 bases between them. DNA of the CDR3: TGTGCCAGCAGCACTCAGGGTCTCGGGGCCAACGTCCTGACTTTC. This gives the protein CASSTQGLGANVLTF.

The CDR3 sequence: CASSQRGPTVGTQYF. The DNA of the CDR3 is TGTGCCAGCAGCCAACGAGGGCCCACTGTGGGTACGCAGTATTTT. The chain carries TRBV14 and TRBJ2-3; D possibly corresponds to TRBD2 (5 bases). Germline CDR1 is SGHDN and CDR2 is FVKESK. This CDR3 spans 15 amino acids. Between the trimmed V and J ends, which lost 2 bases and 8 bases, there was a span of 17 bases.

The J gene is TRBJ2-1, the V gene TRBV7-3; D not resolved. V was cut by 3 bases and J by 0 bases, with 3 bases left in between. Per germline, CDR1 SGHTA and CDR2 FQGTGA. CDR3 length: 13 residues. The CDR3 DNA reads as TGTGCCAGCAGCTTTAGCTCCTACAATGAGCAGTTCTTC. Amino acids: CASSFSSYNEQFF.

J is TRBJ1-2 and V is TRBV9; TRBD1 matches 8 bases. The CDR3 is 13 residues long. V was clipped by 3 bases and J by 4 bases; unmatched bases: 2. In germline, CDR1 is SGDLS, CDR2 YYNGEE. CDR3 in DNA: TGTGCCAGCAGCGCAGGGACAGGCTATGGCTACACCTTC. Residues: CASSAGTGYGYTF.

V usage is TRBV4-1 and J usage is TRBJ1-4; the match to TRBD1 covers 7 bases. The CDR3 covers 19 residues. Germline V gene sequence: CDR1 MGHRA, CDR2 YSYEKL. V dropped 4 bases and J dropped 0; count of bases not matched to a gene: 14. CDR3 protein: CASSPSDRVLSSTNEKLFF. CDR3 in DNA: TGCGCCAGCAGCCCGTCAGACAGGGTCCTTAGTTCAACTAATGAAAAACTGTTTTTT.